The 30 T cell receptor beta chains below all came from one sample that was sequenced in a study of cytomegalovirus exposure and HLA in healthy donors. 60 Vbeta and 13 Jbeta primers were used in PCR. Produced via immunoSEQ multiplex PCR; TCRdb's table is partial and in-frame only. Of about 160,000 clones listed, roughly 85% are singletons. The specimen was PBMCs. The receptors were sampled from a man in his forties or fifties in good health and CMV-seronegative.

The rearrangement links TRBV30 to TRBJ2-2; TRBD1 agrees at 9 bases. The V segment lost 4 bases and the J segment 8 bases; nucleotides outside the gene matches: 5. Looked up from germline, CDR1 is GTSNPN and CDR2 is SVGIG (reference sequence). CDR3 length: 13 amino acids. CDR3 region: CAWNRGPSGELFF. The CDR3 DNA reads as TGTGCCTGGAACAGGGGGCCCTCTGGGGAGCTGTTTTTT.

There are a few counts of this clone. The CDR3 is CASSPTGTNKNIQYF. DNA for the CDR3: TGTGCCAGCAGCCCAACCGGGACTAACAAAAACATTCAGTACTTC. The V and J genes are TRBV7-9 and TRBJ2-4; 7 bases are shared with TRBD2. The J segment lost 3 bases and the V segment lost 5 bases, leaving 7 bases of the junction unmatched. The CDR3 sequence is 15 residues long. The V gene's germline CDR1 is SEHNR and CDR2 FQNEAQ (reference sequence).

The rearrangement uses TRBV9 and TRBJ2-5; TRBD1 might be the D (5 bases). Germline V CDR1 and CDR2: SGDLS, YYNGEE. V was cut by 1 base and J by 7 bases, with 11 bases left in between. The CDR3 consists of 13 residues. The CDR3 DNA reads as TGTGCCAGCAGCGTACGGCAGGGTGGGACCCAGTACTTC. It is translated as CASSVRQGGTQYF.

The genes are TRBV27 and TRBJ2-2; TRBD1 agrees at 7 bases. This CDR3 is built from 15 residues. Looked up from germline, CDR1 is MNHEY and CDR2 is SMNVEV (reference sequence). With 7 bases clipped from V and 5 bases from J, the junction kept 10 bases outside the gene matches. Written as DNA, the CDR3 is TGTGCCAGCACCCCACAGGGGCCGGGGACCGGGGAGCTGTTTTTT. It specifies CASTPQGPGTGELFF.

The genes are TRBV6-1 and TRBJ2-7, with TRBD1 as a possible D gene (6 bases). Germline CDR1 reads MNHNS; CDR2 reads SASEGT. The CDR3 extends over 15 amino acids. V gave up 4 bases and J gave up 9 bases, with 22 bases separating them. In nucleotides, the CDR3 is TGTGCCAGCAGTGTGCAGGGGCCAACCTCCCCGGCGCAGTACTTC. The encoded protein is CASSVQGPTSPAQYF.

The rearrangement links TRBV28 to TRBJ2-7, with 10 bases identical to TRBD1. Trimming took 9 bases from V and 4 from J; bases not matched to a gene: 9. Germline V gene lookup returns CDR1 MDHEN and CDR2 SYDVKM. The CDR3 is 14 amino acids. CDR3 DNA sequence: TGTGCCAGTCAAATGACAGGGGGCAGATACGAGCAGTACTTC. It translates to CASQMTGGRYEQYF.

The rearrangement uses TRBV7-9 and TRBJ1-1, with D hard to call. Germline V gene sequence: CDR1 SEHNR, CDR2 FQNEAQ (reference sequence). The CDR3 contains 15 residues. V gave up 10 bases and J gave up 2 bases, with 20 bases separating them. For the CDR3, the DNA is TGTGCCACCCGCCCCCAAAACAGTGACAACACTGAAGCTTTCTTT. It translates to CATRPQNSDNTEAFF. Complete variable domain (other parts from reference TRBV7-9 and TRBJ1-1): DTGVSQNPRHKITKRGQNVTFRCDPISEHNRLYWYRQTLGQGPEFLTYFQNEAQLEKSRLLSDRFSAERPKGSFSTLEIQRTEQGDSAMYLCATRPQNSDNTEAFFGQGTRLTVV.

V is TRBV28 and J is TRBJ2-2, with D perhaps TRBD1 (5 bases). Trimming left V 1 base short and J 6 bases short, with 12 bases between. The CDR3 loop spans 15 amino acids. Germline assignment: CDR1 MDHEN and CDR2 SYDVKM. The CDR3 loop is CASSLFRGGSGELFF. In DNA form, the CDR3 reads TGTGCCAGCAGTTTATTTAGGGGTGGGTCCGGGGAGCTGTTTTTT.

The rearrangement links TRBV30 to TRBJ1-1; tentatively, D is TRBD1 (5 bases). The CDR3 contains 16 residues. The ends were cut back, 5 bases at V and 1 base at J, with 20 bases in the middle. Germline CDR1 is GTSNPN and CDR2 is SVGIG (reference sequence). For the CDR3, the DNA is TGTGCCTGGGGGAGGTCCGGGACCAGCTGGAACACTGAAGCTTTCTTT. Translated: CAWGRSGTSWNTEAFF.

This clone occurred a few times. The chain couples TRBV7-9 to TRBJ2-1, with 11 bases aligning to TRBD2. The trim removed 5 bases at V and 7 bases at J, leaving 7 bases unmatched. The CDR3 contains 15 residues. Germline CDR1 and CDR2: SEHNR and FQNEAQ (reference sequence). The CDR3 DNA sequence: TGTGCCAGCAGCCCGGGACTAGCGGTTGGGAATGAGCAGTTCTTC. Translated, it gives CASSPGLAVGNEQFF.

The V and J genes are TRBV28 and TRBJ1-5; D possibly corresponds to TRBD1 (5 bases). V shed 3 bases and J shed 4 bases, with 13 bases lying between them. Per germline, CDR1 MDHEN and CDR2 SYDVKM. The CDR3 has 15 residues. CDR3 sequence reads: CASSFVGSGNQPQHF. The CDR3 bases are TGTGCCAGCAGTTTTGTTGGCTCAGGGAATCAGCCCCAGCATTTT.

The gene calls are TRBV6-1 and TRBJ2-1; 9 bases line up with TRBD2. The germline CDR1 and CDR2 sequences are MNHNS and SASEGT. The ends lost 1 base at V and 4 bases at J; junction bases unmatched: 5. CDR3 length: 16 amino acids. The CDR3 here is CASSEETSGSYNEQFF. DNA for the CDR3: TGTGCCAGCAGTGAAGAGACTAGCGGTTCTTACAATGAGCAGTTCTTC.

V gene TRBV5-1 combines with J gene TRBJ2-5, with D possibly matching TRBD1 (6 bases). The V end lost 7 bases, the J end lost 0 bases, and 16 bases lay between the germline ends. Germline V gene sequence: CDR1 SGHRS, CDR2 YFSETQ. The CDR3 has 15 amino acids. The CDR3 spells CASCRRDRYQETQYF. CDR3 DNA: TGCGCCAGCTGTAGACGTGACAGGTACCAAGAGACCCAGTACTTC.

The chain employs TRBV28 and TRBJ1-3; maybe TRBD1 (5 bases). V gave up 4 bases and J gave up 2 bases, with 12 bases separating them. CDR1 MDHEN and CDR2 SYDVKM come from the germline V gene. The CDR3 runs 15 residues. The DNA for the CDR3 is TGTGCCAGCAGTTATCAGGGTCGGCCTGGAAACACCATATATTTT. Protein product: CASSYQGRPGNTIYF.

The rearrangement joins TRBV11-2 to TRBJ1-2; D not resolved. CDR1 SGHAT and CDR2 FQNNGV come from the germline V gene. The CDR3 loop spans 15 amino acids. Trimming took 5 bases from V and 3 from J, leaving 16 bases between them. DNA of the CDR3: TGTGCCAGCAGCCCGTCCGTTGGGCAGGACTATGGCTACACCTTC. This codes for CASSPSVGQDYGYTF.

V usage is TRBV9 and J usage is TRBJ2-1, with 7 positions matching TRBD2. The germline gives CDR1 SGDLS, CDR2 YYNGEE. CDR3 size: 15 residues. V lost 4 bases, J lost 4 bases, and 8 bases stayed unmatched. CDR3 sequence: CASSLGSGAYNEQFF. The CDR3 nucleotides read TGTGCCAGCAGCTTAGGGAGCGGGGCTTACAATGAGCAGTTCTTC.

The chain joins TRBV7-2 to TRBJ2-3; 8 bases are a match to TRBD2. The CDR3 length is 17 residues. After removal of 3 bases from V and 2 bases from J, the junction contained 10 bases not matched to a gene. CDR1 is SGHTA, CDR2 FQGNSA, per germline. The CDR3 region has the DNA TGTGCCAGCAGCTTGTACTGGGCTAGCGGGTACACAGATACGCAGTATTTT. Protein: CASSLYWASGYTDTQYF.

This clone was found once. Here the CDR3 reads CASSQAGSASSYNEQFF. In DNA, the CDR3 is TGTGCCAGCAGCCAAGCGGGTTCGGCGAGCTCCTACAATGAGCAGTTCTTC. The rearrangement uses TRBV4-2 and TRBJ2-1; D gene ambiguous. The V end lost 1 base, the J end lost 0 bases, and 13 bases lay between the germline ends. The length of the CDR3 is 17 residues. CDR1 LGHNA and CDR2 YNFKEQ come from the germline V gene.

The chain recombines TRBV2 with TRBJ2-1; 12 bases are a match to TRBD2. CDR3 length: 15 residues. Trimming at V came to 4 bases and at J to 6 bases, leaving 4 bases not matched to a gene. Germline loops: CDR1 SNHLY, CDR2 FYNNEI. The CDR3 loop is CASSGLAGGSNEQFF. DNA for the CDR3: TGTGCCAGCAGTGGGCTAGCGGGAGGGTCCAATGAGCAGTTCTTC.

This chain connects TRBV6-6 to TRBJ2-1; D uncertain. CDR3 length: 13 residues. Trimming removed 2 bases from V and 10 bases from J, with 12 bases in between. Germline loops: CDR1 MNHNY, CDR2 SVGAGI (reference sequence). CDR3 bases: TGTGCCAGCAGTTACGGGCCCGCCAGGGAGCAGTTCTTC. This gives the protein CASSYGPAREQFF.

The chain has TRBV11-2 and TRBJ2-7; D possibly corresponds to TRBD2 (6 bases). V was shortened by 3 bases and J by 6 bases, with 15 bases between the two germline ends. The CDR3 has 14 residues. Germline CDR1 SGHAT, CDR2 FQNNGV. The CDR3 loop reads CASSFSRDLPEQYF. The CDR3 nucleotides are TGTGCCAGCAGCTTCTCCCGGGACTTGCCCGAGCAGTACTTC.

The gene calls are TRBV28 and TRBJ2-1; TRBD2 aligns across 14 bases. The length of the CDR3 is 17 residues. The germline V gene has CDR1 MDHEN and CDR2 SYDVKM. J was trimmed by 6 bases and V by 6 bases; bases with no gene match: 10. CDR3 loop: CASRGTSGGGFGNEQFF. As DNA, the CDR3 is TGTGCCAGCAGGGGGACTAGCGGGGGAGGTTTCGGCAATGAGCAGTTCTTC.

This chain connects TRBV10-3 to TRBJ2-7; 9 bases are shared with TRBD1. Germline V lookup: CDR1 ENHRY, CDR2 SYGVKD. Trimming at V came to 6 bases and at J to 3 bases, leaving 6 bases not matched to a gene. The length of the CDR3 is 14 residues. Here the CDR3 reads CAIRDGTGLYEQYF. The CDR3 nucleotides read TGTGCCATCAGGGATGGGACAGGGCTCTACGAGCAGTACTTC.

The chain is built from TRBV11-1 and TRBJ2-7, with D perhaps matching TRBD2 (5 bases). The V gene's germline CDR1 is SGHAT and CDR2 FQDESV (reference sequence). The CDR3 runs 14 residues. V was clipped by 5 bases and J by 7 bases, with 18 bases between them. The CDR3 loop is CASSRGWERWEQYF. The CDR3 coding sequence is TGTGCCAGCAGCCGCGGGTGGGAGCGTTGGGAGCAGTACTTC.

The V call is TRBV5-1, the J call TRBJ2-1; possibly TRBD1 for D (6 bases). Per germline, CDR1 SGHRS and CDR2 YFSETQ. The V end was cut by 2 bases, the J end by 5 bases, with 11 bases between. This CDR3 contains 14 residues. The CDR3 region has the DNA TGCGCCAGCAGCTTACGTGAGGGGGACAATGAGCAGTTCTTC. Its protein product is CASSLREGDNEQFF.

V usage is TRBV7-6 and J usage is TRBJ2-7; 8 nucleotides agree with TRBD1. Germline V gene sequence: CDR1 SGHVS, CDR2 FNYEAQ. J was trimmed by 6 bases and V by 3 bases; bases with no gene match: 7. This CDR3 is 14 amino acids long. CDR3 sequence (DNA): TGTGCCAGCAGCTTGTACCAGGGGGCTTTCGAGCAGTACTTC. Its protein product is CASSLYQGAFEQYF.

V usage is TRBV28 and J usage is TRBJ2-5, with TRBD1 as a possible D gene (6 bases). Germline lookup yields CDR1 MDHEN and CDR2 SYDVKM. There are 12 residues in the CDR3. V lost 10 bases to trimming and J lost 0 bases, with 9 bases between them. The CDR3 coding sequence is TGTGCCACCCAGGGGTACCAAGAGACCCAGTACTTC. Protein: CATQGYQETQYF.

V usage is TRBV10-2 and J usage is TRBJ1-2; D is unclear. This CDR3 is built from 13 residues. V was clipped by 6 bases and J by 4 bases, with 12 bases between them. Per the germline V gene, CDR1 is WSHSY and CDR2 is SAAADI. CDR3 residues: CASSRHLGYGYTF. The CDR3 DNA reads TGCGCCAGCAGCCGTCATCTAGGCTATGGCTACACCTTC.

V gene TRBV5-5 combines with J gene TRBJ2-7; D remains unclear. CDR1 and CDR2 (germline): SGHKS, YYEKEE (reference sequence). Deletions cut 0 bases from V and 2 bases from J, with 15 bases between. The CDR3 totals 16 residues. This CDR3 reads CASSLEAVTRPYEQYF. The CDR3 nucleotides read TGTGCCAGCAGCTTGGAGGCGGTGACGAGGCCCTACGAGCAGTACTTC.

This chain links TRBV11-2 with TRBJ2-1; the match to TRBD2 covers 9 bases. Germline assignment: CDR1 SGHAT and CDR2 FQNNGV. There are 17 residues in the CDR3. V lost 4 bases and J lost 5; bases outside the gene matches: 12. The CDR3 DNA is TGTGCCAGCAGCTCCAGGGGGGCGTCTAGCGGGGACAATGAGCAGTTCTTC. It codes for CASSSRGASSGDNEQFF. The variable domain in full, with the rest retrieved from reference TRBV11-2 and TRBJ2-1, is EAGVAQSPRYKIIEKRQSVAFWCNPISGHATLYWYQQILGQGPKLLIQFQNNGVVDDSQLPKDRFSAERLKGVDSTLKIQPAKLEDSAVYLCASSSRGASSGDNEQFFGPGTRLTVL.